Presented here are 24 T cell receptor beta chains from one specimen sequenced in a study of blood T cells in healthy people across ages. Combining a sample-barcoded 5' primer with a J-beta primer mix, a second PCR ran for roughly 6 to 12 cycles. TCRdb independently ran MiXCR on the 5' RACE reads; one entry per CDR3 protein. There are 700,000 to 950,000 distinct CDR3 sequences in the sample; 43% occur only once, and under 25% lies in the top ten. Sequencing was carried out using blood. These receptors were taken from a woman aged 55-69 years in good health.

V and J are TRBV27 and TRBJ2-7, with D possibly matching TRBD1 (6 bases). Trimming pared 5 bases from V and 2 bases from J, leaving 19 bases between. This CDR3 comprises 16 residues. The germline CDR1 and CDR2 sequences are MNHEY and SMNVEV (reference sequence). The DNA of the CDR3 is TGTGCCAGCAGTGAAACCGGGACACGATCTCCCTACGAGCAGTACTTC. It is translated as CASSETGTRSPYEQYF.

The chain joins TRBV28 to TRBJ2-1; tentative D call: TRBD2 (5 bases). The V end was cut by 2 bases, the J end by 4 bases, with 12 bases between. The CDR3 length is 15 residues. From germline, CDR1 is MDHEN and CDR2 SYDVKM. CDR3 DNA sequence: TGTGCCAGCAGTTTACGGCCCGGACTTTACAATGAGCAGTTCTTC. It specifies CASSLRPGLYNEQFF.

This clonotype was picked up many times. The rearrangement links TRBV5-1 to TRBJ2-1, with TRBD2 matching 8 bases. This CDR3 is built from 15 residues. Germline loops: CDR1 SGHRS, CDR2 YFSETQ. J was trimmed by 1 base and V by 4 bases; bases with no gene match: 4. The CDR3 nucleotides are TGCGCCAGCAGCCCCATAGCGGGATCCTACAATGAGCAGTTCTTC. This gives the protein CASSPIAGSYNEQFF.

The chain couples TRBV12-3 or TRBV12-4 to TRBJ1-1; D is unclear. V lost 6 bases to trimming and J lost 0 bases, with 14 bases between them. The CDR3 totals 15 residues. For the CDR3, the DNA is TGTGCCAGCAGGATTCGCCCCCAAATGAACACTGAAGCTTTCTTT. Its protein product is CASRIRPQMNTEAFF.

J is TRBJ2-3 and V is TRBV29-1; the D is unclear. Germline V gene sequence: CDR1 SQVTM, CDR2 ANQGSEA. The CDR3 covers 14 residues. V was pared by 2 bases and J by 3 bases, with 12 bases between. CDR3 nucleotides: TGCAGCGTTGAATCAGGTTTTGGTACAGATACGCAGTATTTT. Protein product: CSVESGFGTDTQYF.

This chain uses TRBV7-3 with TRBJ2-5; D ambiguous. V was clipped by 5 bases and J by 5 bases, with 18 bases between them. The CDR3 is 15 amino acids. The germline V gene encodes CDR1 SGHTA and CDR2 FQGTGA. The CDR3: CASSRRPQQWETQYF. The DNA for the CDR3 is TGTGCCAGCAGCCGTCGGCCACAACAATGGGAGACCCAGTACTTC.

The table lists this clonotype with a few counts. V usage is TRBV10-1 and J usage is TRBJ2-1; 7 bases line up with TRBD1. V shed 4 bases, J shed 8 bases, and the junction held 5 bases outside the gene matches. Germline V CDR1 and CDR2: WNHNN, SYGVQD (reference sequence). The CDR3 extends over 13 amino acids. The CDR3 here is CASSGTGGDEQFF. The CDR3 DNA reads as TGCGCCAGCAGTGGGACAGGTGGAGATGAGCAGTTCTTC.

The table lists this clonotype with many counts. CDR3 amino acids: CSVDRDSRGETQYF. The DNA for the CDR3 is TGCAGCGTTGACCGGGATTCCAGGGGGGAGACCCAGTACTTC. The chain couples TRBV29-1 to TRBJ2-5, with TRBD1 matching over 7 bases. The CDR3 length is 14 residues. The germline CDR1 and CDR2 sequences are SQVTM and ANQGSEA. After removal of 3 bases from V and 5 bases from J, the junction contained 9 bases not matched to a gene.

This clonotype was detected only a few times. The chain employs TRBV5-6 and TRBJ2-4; 7 nucleotides align to TRBD1. The J call may be mistaken, given a closer DNA end match to TRBJ2-5. The germline CDR1 and CDR2 sequences are SGHDT and YYEEEE. CDR3 length equals 13 residues. The DNA for the CDR3 is TGTGCCAGCAGCGGACAGGTTGTGGAGACCCAGTACTTC. It is translated as CASSGQVVETQYF.

This clonotype was observed a handful of times. The chain is built from TRBV5-1 and TRBJ1-6; D is uncertain. Germline V lookup: CDR1 SGHRS, CDR2 YFSETQ. Between the trimmed V and J ends, which lost 4 bases and 10 bases, there was a span of 15 bases. This CDR3 has 14 amino acids. CDR3 coding DNA: TGCGCCAGCAGCACCGACGGGTCAGGATCACCCCTCCACTTT. Protein product: CASSTDGSGSPLHF. The whole variable domain, remainder taken from reference TRBV5-1 and TRBJ1-6, is KAGVTQTPRYLIKTRGQQVTLSCSPISGHRSVSWYQQTPGQGLQFLFEYFSETQRNKGNFPGRFSGRQFSNSRSEMNVSTLELGDSALYLCASSTDGSGSPLHFGNGTRLTVT.

V is TRBV20-1 and J is TRBJ1-6, with unresolved D. Trimming took 5 bases from V and 6 from J, leaving 11 bases between them. The germline V gene encodes CDR1 DFQATT and CDR2 SNEGSKA (reference sequence). CDR3 size: 13 residues. The CDR3 loop reads CSAPQRVNSPLHF. The CDR3 nucleotides are TGCAGTGCTCCCCAGAGGGTTAATTCACCCCTCCACTTT.

This clonotype was observed many times. V usage is TRBV20-1 and J usage is TRBJ2-4, with 7 bases lining up with TRBD1. The CDR3 length is 10 residues. The germline CDR1 and CDR2 sequences are DFQATT and SNEGSKA (reference sequence). The CDR3 DNA sequence: TGCAGCGGACAGGAAAACATTCAGTACTTC. Protein: CSGQENIQYF.

This clonotype was picked up one time. The rearrangement uses TRBV11-3 and TRBJ2-5, with D possibly being TRBD1 (5 bases). The tail of the sequence fits TRBJ2-7 better, so the J call may be wrong. The CDR3 runs 14 residues. From germline, CDR1 is SGHNT and CDR2 YENEEA. The CDR3 bases are TGTGCCAGCAGCTTAATGGCAGGGTCGGACGAGCAGTACTTC. Amino acid sequence: CASSLMAGSDEQYF.

In this sample, this clonotype turned up many times. The genes are TRBV20-1 and TRBJ2-5, with 9 bases aligning to TRBD1. CDR1 and CDR2 from the germline V gene are DFQATT and SNEGSKA (reference sequence). The CDR3 runs 13 residues. The ends lost 3 bases at V and 5 bases at J; junction bases unmatched: 4. Here the CDR3 reads CSARLTGGETQYF. DNA of the CDR3: TGCAGTGCTAGGTTGACAGGGGGGGAGACCCAGTACTTC.

The chain couples TRBV5-4 to TRBJ1-2; no firm D call. The CDR3 is 15 amino acids. Between the trimmed V and J ends, which lost 0 bases and 4 bases, there was a span of 13 bases. Germline lookup yields CDR1 SGHNT and CDR2 YYREEE (reference sequence). CDR3 amino acids: CASSLDFAQSYGYTF. The CDR3 DNA sequence: TGTGCCAGCAGCTTGGATTTCGCACAATCCTATGGCTACACCTTC.

The V and J genes are TRBV4-2 and TRBJ2-1, with 8 nucleotides matching TRBD2. The CDR3 length is 14 residues. Per germline, CDR1 LGHNA and CDR2 YNFKEQ. V lost 5 bases, J lost 5 bases, and 5 bases stayed unmatched. The CDR3 sequence: CASSSGGGNNEQFF. CDR3 DNA sequence: TGTGCCAGCAGCTCCGGGGGGGGTAACAATGAGCAGTTCTTC.

The chain combines TRBV20-1 with TRBJ1-1; tentative D call: TRBD1 (5 bases). In germline, CDR1 is DFQATT, CDR2 SNEGSKA (reference sequence). V was trimmed by 6 bases and J by 6 bases, leaving 14 bases between them. The CDR3 covers 12 residues. The CDR3 nucleotides are TGCAGTGCGGAGGGACTGACAGCTGAAGCTTTCTTT. This codes for CSAEGLTAEAFF.

This rearrangement joins TRBV2 to TRBJ2-5, with a tentative D call TRBD1 (5 bases). The J call may be in error: the DNA end matches TRBJ2-7 better. The CDR3 extends over 14 amino acids. The V gene's germline CDR1 is SNHLY and CDR2 FYNNEI. The CDR3 coding sequence is TGTGCCAGCAGTGGGGGCAATCGTCCCTACGAGCAGTACTTC. It yields the protein CASSGGNRPYEQYF.

This chain links TRBV10-1 with TRBJ2-1, with 11 bases matching TRBD2. This CDR3 spans 15 amino acids. Trimming at V came to 4 bases and at J to 7 bases, leaving 6 bases not matched to a gene. Germline CDR1 WNHNN, CDR2 SYGVQD (reference sequence). The CDR3 loop reads CASSVGTSGWNEQFF. CDR3 in DNA: TGCGCCAGCAGTGTCGGGACTAGCGGATGGAATGAGCAGTTCTTC.

This clonotype was observed once. The chain is built from TRBV15 and TRBJ1-6; D might be TRBD1 (6 bases). This CDR3 has 13 amino acids. Deletions cut 0 bases from V and 18 bases from J, with 15 bases between. In germline, CDR1 is LNHNV, CDR2 YYDKDF (reference sequence). CDR3 bases: TGTGCCACCAGCAGAGATCCGGACAGTATGCCCCACTTT. Translation: CATSRDPDSMPHF.

This clonotype was picked up a small number of times. The rearrangement uses TRBV3-1 and TRBJ1-2, with 9 bases fitting TRBD1. Germline V gene sequence: CDR1 LGHDT, CDR2 YNNKEL (reference sequence). This CDR3 spans 14 amino acids. With V trimmed by 4 bases and J by 8 bases, 8 bases remained unmatched. The CDR3 region has the DNA TGTGCCAGCAGCCGAGGGGGACAGGGAGGAGGCTACACCTTC. It specifies CASSRGGQGGGYTF.

The V and J genes are TRBV4-3 and TRBJ2-3; a possible D gene is TRBD2 (5 bases). CDR1 and CDR2 (germline): LGHNA, YSLEER. Trimming shortened V by 0 bases and J by 0 bases, and 10 bases separated the two germline ends. The CDR3 loop spans 16 amino acids. The CDR3 spells CASSQDAAASTDTQYF. The CDR3 DNA is TGCGCCAGCAGCCAAGATGCAGCGGCTAGCACAGATACGCAGTATTTT.

V gene TRBV5-6 combines with J gene TRBJ2-5; 8 bases are a match to TRBD2. Trimming removed 2 bases from V and 11 bases from J; junction bases left unmatched: 5. This CDR3 spans 12 amino acids. Germline values: CDR1 SGHDT, CDR2 YYEEEE. CDR3 DNA: TGTGCCAGCAGCTTAGCGGGGGACGGTCAGTACTTC. Translation: CASSLAGDGQYF.

CDR3 sequence (DNA): TGTGCCAGCACGCCCGGGACTAGCGGACCCACAGATACGCAGTATTTT. Translated, it gives CASTPGTSGPTDTQYF. The gene calls are TRBV28 and TRBJ2-3; 11 bases are a match to TRBD2. The ends lost 7 bases at V and 2 bases at J; junction bases unmatched: 8. This CDR3 comprises 16 residues. CDR1 is MDHEN and CDR2 is SYDVKM in the germline V gene.